This T cell receptor (beta chain) was observed in a study of T cells after yellow fever vaccination. Study details: With SMART-Seq v4 Ultra Low Input, the fractions containing low cell numbers were prepared.

This CDR3 comprises 14 residues. Germline assignment: CDR1 MNHNY and CDR2 SVGAGI (reference sequence). The junction had 5 bases not matched to a gene; V was cut back by 7 bases and J by 2 bases. MiXCR, applied by TCRdb to the 5' RACE reads, yields one record per CDR3 protein. The top ten hold 15% to 20% of the sample, which has 250,000 to 400,000 distinct CDR3 sequences, approximately 4.3% seen once. In its sample, this clonotype was seen a few times. Its antigen is currently unknown. Study conclusions and caveats: Just a small share of clonotypes turned up in the CD4 compartment as well as the CD8 compartment. Sorted repertoires could include abundant contaminating clonotypes from bulk cells.

This clonotype originated in a young man who received the YFV17D yellow fever vaccine. The input for sequencing was PBMCs, taken 15 days after the yellow fever booster vaccination. V gene TRBV6-6 combines with J gene TRBJ2-1; 7 nucleotides line up with TRBD2. CDR3 bases: TGTGCCAGCACCCCGGGGGGTCCCTACAATGAGCAGTTCTTC. Residues: CASTPGGPYNEQFF.